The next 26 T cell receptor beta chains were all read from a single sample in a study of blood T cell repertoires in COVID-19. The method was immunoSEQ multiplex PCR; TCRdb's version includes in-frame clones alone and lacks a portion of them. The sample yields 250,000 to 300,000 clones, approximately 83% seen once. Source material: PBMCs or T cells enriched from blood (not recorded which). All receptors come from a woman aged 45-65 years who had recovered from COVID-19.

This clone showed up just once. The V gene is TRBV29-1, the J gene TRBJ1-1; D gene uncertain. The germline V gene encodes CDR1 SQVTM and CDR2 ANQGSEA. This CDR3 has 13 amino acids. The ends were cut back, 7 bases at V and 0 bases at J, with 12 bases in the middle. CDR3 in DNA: TGCAGCGCCAGGAACAGAGTGAACACTGAAGCTTTCTTT. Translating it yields CSARNRVNTEAFF.

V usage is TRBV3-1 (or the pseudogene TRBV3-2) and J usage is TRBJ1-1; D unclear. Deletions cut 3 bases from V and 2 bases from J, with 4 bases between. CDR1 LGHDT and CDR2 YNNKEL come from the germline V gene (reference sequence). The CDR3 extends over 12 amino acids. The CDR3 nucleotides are TGTGCCAGCAGCCAGTATAACACTGAAGCTTTCTTT. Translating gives CASSQYNTEAFF.

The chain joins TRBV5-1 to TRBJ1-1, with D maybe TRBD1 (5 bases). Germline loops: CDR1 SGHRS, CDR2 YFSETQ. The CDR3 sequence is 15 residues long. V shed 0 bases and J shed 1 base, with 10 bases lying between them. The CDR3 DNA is TGCGCCAGCAGCTTGGCTCTGGGGCAGAACACTGAAGCTTTCTTT. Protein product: CASSLALGQNTEAFF. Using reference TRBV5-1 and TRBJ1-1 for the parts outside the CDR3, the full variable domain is KAGVTQTPRYLIKTRGQQVTLSCSPISGHRSVSWYQQTPGQGLQFLFEYFSETQRNKGNFPGRFSGRQFSNSRSEMNVSTLELGDSALYLCASSLALGQNTEAFFGQGTRLTVV.

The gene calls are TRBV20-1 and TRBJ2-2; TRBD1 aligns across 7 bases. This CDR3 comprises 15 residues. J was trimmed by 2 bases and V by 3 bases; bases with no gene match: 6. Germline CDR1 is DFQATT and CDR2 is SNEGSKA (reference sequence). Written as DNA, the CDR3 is TGCAGTGCTAGTCGGCAGGGGGTAAACACCGGGGAGCTGTTTTTT. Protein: CSASRQGVNTGELFF.

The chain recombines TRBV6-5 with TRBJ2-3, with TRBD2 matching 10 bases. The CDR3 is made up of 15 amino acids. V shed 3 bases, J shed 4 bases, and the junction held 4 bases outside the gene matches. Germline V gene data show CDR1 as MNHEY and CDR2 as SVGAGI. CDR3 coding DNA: TGTGCCAGCAGTTATCTAGCGGGAGTCCCAGATACGCAGTATTTT. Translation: CASSYLAGVPDTQYF.

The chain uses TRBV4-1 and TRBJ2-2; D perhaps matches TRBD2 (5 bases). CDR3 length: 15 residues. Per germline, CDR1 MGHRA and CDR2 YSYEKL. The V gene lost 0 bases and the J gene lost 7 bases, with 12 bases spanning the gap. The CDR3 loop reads CASSQDEGSGGELFF. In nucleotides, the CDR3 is TGCGCCAGCAGCCAAGATGAGGGTTCGGGCGGGGAGCTGTTTTTT.

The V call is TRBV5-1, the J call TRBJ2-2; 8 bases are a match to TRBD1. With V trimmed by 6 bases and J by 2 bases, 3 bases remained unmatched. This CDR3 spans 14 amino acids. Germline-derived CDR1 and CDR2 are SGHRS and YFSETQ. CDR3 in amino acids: CASKDRANTGELFF. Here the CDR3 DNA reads TGCGCCAGCAAGGACAGGGCCAACACCGGGGAGCTGTTTTTT.

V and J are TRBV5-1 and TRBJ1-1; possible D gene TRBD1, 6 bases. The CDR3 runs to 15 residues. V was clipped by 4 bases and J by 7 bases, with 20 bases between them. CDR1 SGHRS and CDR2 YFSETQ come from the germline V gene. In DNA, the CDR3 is TGCGCCAGCAGCAACCTAGGGGGTGGGGTGGGTGAAGCTTTCTTT. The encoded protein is CASSNLGGGVGEAFF.

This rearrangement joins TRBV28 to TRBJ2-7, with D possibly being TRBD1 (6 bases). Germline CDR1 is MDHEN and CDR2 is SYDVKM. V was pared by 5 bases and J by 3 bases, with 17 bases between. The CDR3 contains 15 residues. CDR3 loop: CASSLQDSNYYEQYF. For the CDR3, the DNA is TGTGCCAGCAGTCTCCAGGACAGCAATTACTACGAGCAGTACTTC.

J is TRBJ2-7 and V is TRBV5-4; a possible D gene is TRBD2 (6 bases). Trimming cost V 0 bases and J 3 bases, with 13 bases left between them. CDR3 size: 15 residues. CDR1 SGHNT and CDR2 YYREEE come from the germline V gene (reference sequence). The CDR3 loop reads CASSLGPSADYEQYF. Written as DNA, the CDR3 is TGTGCCAGCAGCTTGGGGCCTAGCGCTGACTACGAGCAGTACTTC.

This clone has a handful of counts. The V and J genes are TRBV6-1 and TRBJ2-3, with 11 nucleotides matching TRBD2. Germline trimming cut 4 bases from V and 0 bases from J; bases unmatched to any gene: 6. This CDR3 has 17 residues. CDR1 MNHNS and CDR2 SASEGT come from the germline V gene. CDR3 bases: TGTGCCAGCAGTGTTTCCGTAGCGGGAGGGAGCACAGATACGCAGTATTTT. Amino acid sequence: CASSVSVAGGSTDTQYF.

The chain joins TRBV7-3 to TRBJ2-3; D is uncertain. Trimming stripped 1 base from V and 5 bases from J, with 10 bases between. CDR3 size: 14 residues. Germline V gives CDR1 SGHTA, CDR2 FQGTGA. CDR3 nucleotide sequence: TGTGCCAGCAGCTTAAATTCCTGGCTAGATACGCAGTATTTT. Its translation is CASSLNSWLDTQYF.

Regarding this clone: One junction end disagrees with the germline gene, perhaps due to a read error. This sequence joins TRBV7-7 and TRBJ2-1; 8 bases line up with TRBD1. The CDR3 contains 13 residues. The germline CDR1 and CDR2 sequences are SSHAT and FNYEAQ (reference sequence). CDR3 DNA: TGTGCTAGCAGCCCCGATTCGGGACAGGCCCAGTTCTTC. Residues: CASSPDSGQAQFF.

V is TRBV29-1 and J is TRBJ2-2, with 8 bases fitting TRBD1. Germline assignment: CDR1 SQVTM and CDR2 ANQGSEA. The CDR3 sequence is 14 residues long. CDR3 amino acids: CSVTPGQANGELFF. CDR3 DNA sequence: TGCAGTGTTACACCGGGACAGGCTAACGGGGAGCTGTTTTTT.

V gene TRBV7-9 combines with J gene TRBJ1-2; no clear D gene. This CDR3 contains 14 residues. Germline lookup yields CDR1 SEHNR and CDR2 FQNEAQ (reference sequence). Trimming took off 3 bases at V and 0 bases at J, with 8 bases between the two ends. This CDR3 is CASSLGGSNYGYTF. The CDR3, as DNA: TGTGCCAGCAGCTTGGGAGGGTCTAACTATGGCTACACCTTC.

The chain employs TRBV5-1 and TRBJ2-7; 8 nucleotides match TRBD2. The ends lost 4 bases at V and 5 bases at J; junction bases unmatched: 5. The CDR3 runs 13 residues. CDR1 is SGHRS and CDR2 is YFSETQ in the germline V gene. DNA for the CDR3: TGCGCCAGCAGCCCCGGGGGGGCGAACGAGCAGTACTTC. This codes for CASSPGGANEQYF.

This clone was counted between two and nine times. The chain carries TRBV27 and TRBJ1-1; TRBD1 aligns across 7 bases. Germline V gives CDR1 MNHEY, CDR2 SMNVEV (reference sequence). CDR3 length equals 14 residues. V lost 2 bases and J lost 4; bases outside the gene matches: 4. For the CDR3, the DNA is TGTGCCAGCAGTTTAGAACAGGGGATCACTGAAGCTTTCTTT. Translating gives CASSLEQGITEAFF.

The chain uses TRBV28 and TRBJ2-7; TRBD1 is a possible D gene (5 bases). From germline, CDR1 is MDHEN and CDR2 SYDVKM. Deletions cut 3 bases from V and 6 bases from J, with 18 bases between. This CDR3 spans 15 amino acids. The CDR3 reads CASSLASREFGEQYF. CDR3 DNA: TGTGCCAGCAGTTTGGCGAGCAGGGAATTCGGCGAGCAGTACTTC.

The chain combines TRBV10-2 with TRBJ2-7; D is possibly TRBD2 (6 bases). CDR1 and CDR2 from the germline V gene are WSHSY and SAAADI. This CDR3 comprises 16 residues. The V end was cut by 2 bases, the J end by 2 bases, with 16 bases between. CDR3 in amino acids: CASSEPGVGRTYEQYF. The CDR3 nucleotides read TGCGCCAGCAGTGAGCCCGGGGTCGGGAGAACCTACGAGCAGTACTTC.

This CDR3 reads CASGPGTGWDYGYTF. In DNA, the CDR3 is TGCGCCAGCGGCCCCGGGACAGGGTGGGACTATGGCTACACCTTC. The chain combines TRBV5-1 with TRBJ1-2, with 9 bases lining up with TRBD1. Germline CDR1 is SGHRS and CDR2 is YFSETQ. The CDR3 length is 15 residues. J gave up 3 bases and V 7 bases, and 10 bases lay outside the gene matches.

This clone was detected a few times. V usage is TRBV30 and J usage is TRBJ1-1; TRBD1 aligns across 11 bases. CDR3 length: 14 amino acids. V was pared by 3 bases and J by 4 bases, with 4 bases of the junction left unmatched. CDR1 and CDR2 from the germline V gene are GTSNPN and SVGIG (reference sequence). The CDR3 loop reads CAWRVGTGGTEAFF. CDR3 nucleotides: TGTGCCTGGAGGGTCGGGACAGGGGGCACTGAAGCTTTCTTT.

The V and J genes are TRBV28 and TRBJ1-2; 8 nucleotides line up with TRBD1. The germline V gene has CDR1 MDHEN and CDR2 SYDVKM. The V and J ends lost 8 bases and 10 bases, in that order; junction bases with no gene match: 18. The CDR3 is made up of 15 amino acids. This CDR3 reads CASRSPGRGQADYTF. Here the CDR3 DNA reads TGTGCCAGCCGGTCCCCCGGCAGGGGGCAGGCTGACTACACCTTC.

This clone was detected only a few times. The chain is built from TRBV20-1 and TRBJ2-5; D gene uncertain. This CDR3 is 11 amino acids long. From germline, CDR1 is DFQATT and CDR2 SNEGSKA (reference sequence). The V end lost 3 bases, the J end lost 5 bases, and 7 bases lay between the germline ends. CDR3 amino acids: CSASNAETQYF. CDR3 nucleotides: TGCAGTGCTAGTAATGCGGAGACCCAGTACTTC.

CDR3 region: CSGKRASSYNEQFF. CDR3 coding DNA: TGCAGCGGGAAGCGGGCCAGCTCCTACAATGAGCAGTTCTTC. The chain carries TRBV29-1 and TRBJ2-1, with a tentative D call TRBD2 (6 bases). V was clipped by 7 bases and J by 0 bases, with 13 bases between them. The CDR3 is 14 residues long. CDR1 is SQVTM and CDR2 is ANQGSEA in the germline V gene.

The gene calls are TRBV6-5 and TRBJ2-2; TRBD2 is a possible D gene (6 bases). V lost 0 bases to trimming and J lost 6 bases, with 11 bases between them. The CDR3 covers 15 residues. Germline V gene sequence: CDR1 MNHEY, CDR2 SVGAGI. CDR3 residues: CASSYSRLVPGELFF. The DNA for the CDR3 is TGTGCCAGCAGTTACTCCCGACTAGTTCCCGGGGAGCTGTTTTTT.

This CDR3 reads CASSQEGTSGTPFF. In DNA, the CDR3 is TGCGCCAGCAGCCAAGAGGGGACTAGCGGGACCCCGTTCTTC. The rearrangement links TRBV4-1 to TRBJ2-1; 13 positions agree with TRBD2. The CDR3 has 14 residues. Germline V gives CDR1 MGHRA, CDR2 YSYEKL. Germline trimming cut 0 bases from V and 15 bases from J; bases unmatched to any gene: 5.